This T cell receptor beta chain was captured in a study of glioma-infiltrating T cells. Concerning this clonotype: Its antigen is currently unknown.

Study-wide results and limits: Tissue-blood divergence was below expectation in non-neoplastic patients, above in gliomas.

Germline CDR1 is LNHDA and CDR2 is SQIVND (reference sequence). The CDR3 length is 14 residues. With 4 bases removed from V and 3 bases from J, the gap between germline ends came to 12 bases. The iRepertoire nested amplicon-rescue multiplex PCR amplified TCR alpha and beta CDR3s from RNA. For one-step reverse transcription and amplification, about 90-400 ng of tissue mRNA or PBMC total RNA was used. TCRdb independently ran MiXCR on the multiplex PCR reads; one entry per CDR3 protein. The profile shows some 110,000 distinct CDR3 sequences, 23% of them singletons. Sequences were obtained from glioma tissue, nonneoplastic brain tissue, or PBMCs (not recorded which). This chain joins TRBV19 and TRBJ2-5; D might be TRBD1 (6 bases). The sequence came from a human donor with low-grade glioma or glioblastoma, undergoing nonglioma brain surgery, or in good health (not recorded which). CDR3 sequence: CASSKLAGEETQYF. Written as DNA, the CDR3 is TGTGCCAGTAGTAAACTGGCAGGGGAAGAGACCCAGTACTTC.